The clone carrying this T cell receptor beta chain has a handful of counts. Its antigen is currently unknown. This record belongs to a study of chemoradiotherapy in HPV16-positive cancers. Trimming shortened V by 6 bases and J by 0 bases, and 14 bases separated the two germline ends. Germline V gives CDR1 MDHEN, CDR2 SYDVKM. This CDR3 region has 15 residues. Over chemoradiotherapy, repertoires were sampled more than once. Some clones are missing from TCRdb's copy, which holds only in-frame ones; the method was immunoSEQ multiplex PCR. This table has 30,000 to 40,000 clones, more than 65% appearing once. Overall study results and limits: For HPV16-positive patients, expanding HPV-responsive T cells associated with longer recurrence-free survival.

The sample was blood, taken from a patient who underwent chemoradiotherapy. The chain uses TRBV28 and TRBJ1-1; D possibly corresponds to TRBD1 (6 bases). The sequence was obtained from a human donor with HPV-associated anogenital cancer. CDR3 sequence (DNA): TGTGCCAGCAGGTCGGACAGACGGCTGAACACTGAAGCTTTCTTT. Encoded protein: CASRSDRRLNTEAFF.